This T cell receptor beta chain appears in the sequencing data of a study of T cell clonality in common variable immunodeficiency. Germline values: CDR1 SGDLS, CDR2 YYNGEE. The CDR3 loop spans 19 amino acids. V dropped 0 bases and J dropped 6; count of bases not matched to a gene: 19. Study findings and constraints: Common variable immunodeficiency TCR beta sequences reportedly had fewer deletions and N-nucleotide insertions.

This clone appeared many times. Its antigen is not known. Read coverage stops 3 residues before the CDR3 terminus; the germline J gene supplies the remainder. The data were produced by immunoSEQ multiplex PCR, yet TCRdb's version contains in-frame clones alone and is incomplete. This repertoire holds 25,000 to 35,000 clones, and none appear only once. Reduced serum IgG, IgA and/or IgM plus specific antibody deficiency defined CVID. The sequence derives from a human donor with common variable immunodeficiency. The J gene is TRBJ2-7, the V gene TRBV9; 9 bases are shared with TRBD2. Material for sequencing was peripheral blood mononuclear cells. The part of the CDR3 DNA that was read is TGTGCCAGCAGCGTAGGAGGAGGAGCGGGGGGTTCGGAGTCCCGCGAG. It encodes CASSVGGGAGGSESRE. The CDR3 as a whole reads CASSVGGGAGGSESREQYF.